This T cell receptor (beta chain) was recovered during a study of T-cell reconstitution after alpha-beta-depleted transplantation in children. Findings of the study overall: Hyperexpanded clones declined; after one year, newly produced T cells mostly supplied diversity.

Unique molecular identifiers were incorporated when the TCRbeta library was constructed. TCRdb re-derived calls from the PCR reads in MiXCR, one entry per CDR3 protein. The sample holds 780,000 or so distinct CDR3 sequences, approximately 15% seen once. Comment on this clonotype: No antigen is known for it.

The CDR3 is made up of 14 amino acids. The germline CDR1 and CDR2 sequences are SGHAT and FQNNGV. V was pared by 5 bases and J by 7 bases, with 18 bases between. This sequence was found in a male patient aged 5 to 17 who had a stem cell transplant for acute lymphoblastic leukemia, so the T cells may come from the graft donor. Sample: PBMCs, mostly from graft donor cells, taken 360 days after TCRalphabeta/CD19-depleted stem cell transplant. The rearrangement joins TRBV11-2 to TRBJ2-7, with TRBD1 as a possible D gene (6 bases). CDR3 loop: CASSRIRDMHEQYF. The CDR3 DNA reads as TGTGCCAGCAGCCGAATCCGGGACATGCATGAGCAGTACTTC. Using reference TRBV11-2 and TRBJ2-7 for the parts outside the CDR3, the full variable domain is EAGVAQSPRYKIIEKRQSVAFWCNPISGHATLYWYQQILGQGPKLLIQFQNNGVVDDSQLPKDRFSAERLKGVDSTLKIQPAKLEDSAVYLCASSRIRDMHEQYFGPGTRLTVT.